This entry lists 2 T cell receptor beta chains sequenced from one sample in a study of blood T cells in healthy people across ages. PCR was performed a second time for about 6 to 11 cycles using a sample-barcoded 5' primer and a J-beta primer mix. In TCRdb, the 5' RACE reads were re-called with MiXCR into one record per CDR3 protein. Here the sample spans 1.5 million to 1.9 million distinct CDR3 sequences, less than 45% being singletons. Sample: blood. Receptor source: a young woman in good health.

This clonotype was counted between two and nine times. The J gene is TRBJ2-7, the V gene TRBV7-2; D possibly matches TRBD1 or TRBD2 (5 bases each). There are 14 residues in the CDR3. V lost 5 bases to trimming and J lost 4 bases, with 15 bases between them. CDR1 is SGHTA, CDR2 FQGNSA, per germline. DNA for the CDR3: TGTGCCAGCAGCCCCCGTTTGGGGGAGTACGAGCAGTACTTC. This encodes CASSPRLGEYEQYF.

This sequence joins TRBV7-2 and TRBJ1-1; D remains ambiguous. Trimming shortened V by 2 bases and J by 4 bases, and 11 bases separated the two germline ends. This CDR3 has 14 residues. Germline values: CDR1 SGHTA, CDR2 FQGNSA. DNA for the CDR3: TGTGCCAGCAGCTTAACTGAATCGGGCACTGAAGCTTTCTTT. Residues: CASSLTESGTEAFF.